The rows below give T cell receptor beta chains drawn from one sample of a study of OX40 agonist ivuxolimab in advanced cancers. The assay was immunoSEQ multiplex PCR, and TCRdb's table has in-frame clones only and misses some. The data hold 70,000 to 90,000 clones, with approximately 91% observed a single time. Sequenced here: CD4+ or CD8+ T cells sorted from blood, sampled in a trial of the OX40 agonist ivuxolimab. Source of these receptors: an adult with an advanced solid tumor such as melanoma, head and neck, liver or kidney cancer. The CDR3 runs from the conserved cysteine through the conserved F or W. Each record gives: D gene, V gene, clone size, J gene, CDR3 DNA, CDR3 protein. D genes are given only for firm matches. Not all rows give a size; the values are once, few, many and, for expanded clones, a class.

d_gene: TRBD1; v_gene: TRBV6-5; abundance: once; j_gene: TRBJ1-1; CDR3nt: TGTGCCAGCAAAAGACAGGGAGAAGCTTTCTTT; CDR3aa: CASKRQGEAFF
d_gene: -; v_gene: TRBV18; abundance: -; j_gene: TRBJ1-1; CDR3nt: TGTGCCAGCTCACCAGTGCAGGGAAGCACTGAAGCTTTCTTT; CDR3aa: CASSPVQGSTEAFF
d_gene: -; v_gene: TRBV14; abundance: -; j_gene: TRBJ2-1; CDR3nt: TGTGCCAGCAGCAGAAACAATGAGCAGTTCTTC; CDR3aa: CASSRNNEQFF
d_gene: -; v_gene: TRBV30; abundance: few; j_gene: TRBJ1-5; CDR3nt: TGTGCCTGGAGTTATGGGTCAGGTCAGCCCCAGCATTTT; CDR3aa: CAWSYGSGQPQHF
d_gene: TRBD1; v_gene: TRBV19; abundance: -; j_gene: TRBJ2-2; CDR3nt: TGTGCCAGTAGTGTGGACAGGGCCAACACCGGGGAGCTGTTTTTT; CDR3aa: CASSVDRANTGELFF
d_gene: -; v_gene: TRBV6-5; abundance: -; j_gene: TRBJ1-1; CDR3nt: TGTGCCAGCAGTTACTCGGAGGGAAGTGGGTTCACTGAAGCTTTCTTT; CDR3aa: CASSYSEGSGFTEAFF
d_gene: -; v_gene: TRBV5-1; abundance: -; j_gene: TRBJ2-3; CDR3nt: TGCGCCAGCAGCTACGAGGGGTCCGACACAGATACGCAGTATTTT; CDR3aa: CASSYEGSDTDTQYF
d_gene: TRBD2; v_gene: TRBV27; abundance: -; j_gene: TRBJ2-5; CDR3nt: TGTGCCAGCAGCCGCGGGACTAGCGGGAGGGAGACCCAGTACTTC; CDR3aa: CASSRGTSGRETQYF
d_gene: TRBD2; v_gene: TRBV2; abundance: -; j_gene: TRBJ2-7; CDR3nt: TGTGCCAGCAGTGTCCAGCGGGACTACGAGCAGTACTTC; CDR3aa: CASSVQRDYEQYF
d_gene: -; v_gene: TRBV10-3; abundance: -; j_gene: TRBJ2-3; CDR3nt: TGTGCCATCAGTGAGTCGTGGACGACTGAAACAGATACGCAGTATTTT; CDR3aa: CAISESWTTETDTQYF
d_gene: TRBD1; v_gene: TRBV11-2; abundance: -; j_gene: TRBJ2-7; CDR3nt: TGTGCCAGCAGCTTAGGGACAGGTCCCTACGAGCAGTACTTC; CDR3aa: CASSLGTGPYEQYF
d_gene: -; v_gene: TRBV6-5; abundance: -; j_gene: TRBJ2-3; CDR3nt: TGTGCCAGCAGTTCCGGACAGTTAACAGATACGCAGTATTTT; CDR3aa: CASSSGQLTDTQYF
d_gene: TRBD1; v_gene: TRBV2; abundance: few; j_gene: TRBJ1-5; CDR3nt: TGTGCCAGCAGTGACCCCGACAGGGGACAGCCCCAGCATTTT; CDR3aa: CASSDPDRGQPQHF
d_gene: TRBD1; v_gene: TRBV11-3; abundance: -; j_gene: TRBJ1-4; CDR3nt: TGTGCCAGCAGCTCCAGACAGGACAGGTTTCGACTTAATGAAAAACTGTTTTTT; CDR3aa: CASSSRQDRFRLNEKLFF
d_gene: -; v_gene: TRBV21-1; abundance: -; j_gene: TRBJ2-1; CDR3nt: TGTGCCAGCAGCGCGGGACTAGCGATCAGCCGCAATGAGCAGTTCTTC; CDR3aa: CASSAGLAISRNEQFF
d_gene: TRBD1; v_gene: TRBV7-6; abundance: few; j_gene: TRBJ1-2; CDR3nt: TGTGCCAGCAGCCCACGGACAGGGACTAACTATGGCTACACCTTC; CDR3aa: CASSPRTGTNYGYTF
d_gene: TRBD2; v_gene: TRBV7-7; abundance: -; j_gene: TRBJ2-3; CDR3nt: TGTGCCAGCAGCCCCGACGGTAGCGGGAAACCAGATACGCAGTATTTT; CDR3aa: CASSPDGSGKPDTQYF
d_gene: -; v_gene: TRBV18; abundance: -; j_gene: TRBJ2-7; CDR3nt: TGTGCCAGCTCACCGGGGCGGCTATCCTACGAGCAGTACTTC; CDR3aa: CASSPGRLSYEQYF
d_gene: -; v_gene: TRBV29-1; abundance: -; j_gene: TRBJ2-1; CDR3nt: TGCAGCGTTGGGTCTACTAGCCGAAGCAATGAGCAGTTCTTC; CDR3aa: CSVGSTSRSNEQFF
d_gene: -; v_gene: TRBV7-2; abundance: -; j_gene: TRBJ2-1; CDR3nt: TGTGCCAGCGGTAGGAATGAGCAGTTCTTC; CDR3aa: CASGRNEQFF
d_gene: -; v_gene: TRBV27; abundance: -; j_gene: TRBJ2-3; CDR3nt: TGTGCCAGCAGTGTACAGGGTCGGACAGATACGCAGTATTTT; CDR3aa: CASSVQGRTDTQYF
d_gene: TRBD2; v_gene: TRBV5-5; abundance: -; j_gene: TRBJ2-2; CDR3nt: TGTGCCAGCAGCTCCCTTGGGACGGGAGGATCCGGGGAGCTGTTTTTT; CDR3aa: CASSSLGTGGSGELFF
d_gene: -; v_gene: TRBV29-1; abundance: -; j_gene: TRBJ1-1; CDR3nt: TGCAGCGTTGATTGGACAAAGAACACTGAAGCTTTCTTT; CDR3aa: CSVDWTKNTEAFF
d_gene: -; v_gene: TRBV10-3; abundance: -; j_gene: TRBJ2-2; CDR3nt: TGTGCCATCAGCTCTTTGGGCCTTAGCGGGGAGCTGTTTTTT; CDR3aa: CAISSLGLSGELFF
d_gene: TRBD1; v_gene: TRBV5-1; abundance: -; j_gene: TRBJ1-2; CDR3nt: TGCGCCAGCAGCTTGGTGGACAGGGCGATGTATGGCTACACCTTC; CDR3aa: CASSLVDRAMYGYTF
d_gene: TRBD2; v_gene: TRBV13; abundance: -; j_gene: TRBJ2-3; CDR3nt: TGTGCCAGCAGCTTTAAGTCGGTTAGCGGGCCCAGAGGCCCAGATACGCAGTATTTT; CDR3aa: CASSFKSVSGPRGPDTQYF
d_gene: -; v_gene: TRBV10-3; abundance: -; j_gene: TRBJ1-1; CDR3nt: TGTGCCATCACTAGAACGCTGAACACTGAAGCTTTCTTT; CDR3aa: CAITRTLNTEAFF
d_gene: -; v_gene: TRBV7-9; abundance: -; j_gene: TRBJ1-2; CDR3nt: TGTGCCAGCAGCTTAGTTACACCTAACTATGGCTACACCTTC; CDR3aa: CASSLVTPNYGYTF
d_gene: -; v_gene: TRBV19; abundance: -; j_gene: TRBJ2-2; CDR3nt: TGTGCCAGTAGTATAAGGGCGGGTAACACCGGGGAGCTGTTTTTT; CDR3aa: CASSIRAGNTGELFF
d_gene: TRBD1; v_gene: TRBV25-1; abundance: -; j_gene: TRBJ2-7; CDR3nt: TGTGCCAGCGCGAAACAGGGGGCAGGATACGAGCAGTACTTC; CDR3aa: CASAKQGAGYEQYF
d_gene: TRBD2; v_gene: TRBV5-1; abundance: -; j_gene: TRBJ2-1; CDR3nt: TGCGCCAGCAGTACCGGGACTAGCTCCTACAATGAGCAGTTCTTC; CDR3aa: CASSTGTSSYNEQFF
d_gene: TRBD1; v_gene: TRBV4-1; abundance: -; j_gene: TRBJ1-4; CDR3nt: TGCGCCAGCAGCCCTCTGAAAAACAGGGGTAATGAAAAACTGTTTTTT; CDR3aa: CASSPLKNRGNEKLFF
d_gene: -; v_gene: TRBV6-5; abundance: -; j_gene: TRBJ2-7; CDR3nt: TGTGCCAGCAGTGTCCGTGACCCAGACTACTACGAGCAGTACTTC; CDR3aa: CASSVRDPDYYEQYF
d_gene: -; v_gene: TRBV5-1; abundance: -; j_gene: TRBJ1-2; CDR3nt: TGCGCCAGCAGCTTCTCGGGCTATGGCTACACCTTC; CDR3aa: CASSFSGYGYTF
d_gene: -; v_gene: TRBV7-8; abundance: -; j_gene: TRBJ2-7; CDR3nt: TGTGCCAGCAGCCTACGACGCAGCCTTGAGGCCTACGAGCAGTACTTC; CDR3aa: CASSLRRSLEAYEQYF
d_gene: TRBD2; v_gene: TRBV10-2; abundance: -; j_gene: TRBJ2-7; CDR3nt: TGCGCCAGCAGTGGTCCCGGGGGGGCCTACGAGCAGTACTTC; CDR3aa: CASSGPGGAYEQYF
d_gene: TRBD1; v_gene: TRBV19; abundance: once; j_gene: TRBJ2-5; CDR3nt: TGTGCCAGTAGTGAGGCAGGGGGTGGCCAAGAGACCCAGTACTTC; CDR3aa: CASSEAGGGQETQYF
d_gene: TRBD1; v_gene: TRBV5-1; abundance: -; j_gene: TRBJ2-7; CDR3nt: TGCGCCAGCAGCTTGCAGACAGGGGGTTCCTACGAGCAGTACTTC; CDR3aa: CASSLQTGGSYEQYF
d_gene: -; v_gene: TRBV7-2; abundance: -; j_gene: TRBJ2-7; CDR3nt: TGTGCCAGCAGCTTAATCGAAGGCTACGAGCAGTACTTC; CDR3aa: CASSLIEGYEQYF
d_gene: -; v_gene: TRBV11-3; abundance: -; j_gene: TRBJ1-3; CDR3nt: TGTGCCAGCAGTCCCTCCGTACTAAACACCATATATTTT; CDR3aa: CASSPSVLNTIYF
d_gene: -; v_gene: TRBV18; abundance: -; j_gene: TRBJ2-1; CDR3nt: TGTGCCAGCTCACCACCACTAGAAACTCATGAGCAGTTCTTC; CDR3aa: CASSPPLETHEQFF
d_gene: TRBD2; v_gene: TRBV5-1; abundance: -; j_gene: TRBJ2-7; CDR3nt: TGCGCCAGCAGCTTGGGGATTATAGCGGGAGGGACAAGCTCCTACGAGCAGTACTTC; CDR3aa: CASSLGIIAGGTSSYEQYF
d_gene: -; v_gene: TRBV10-3; abundance: -; j_gene: TRBJ2-5; CDR3nt: TGTGCCATCAGTGAAGAAGCAGGGTACGGAGAGACCCAGTACTTC; CDR3aa: CAISEEAGYGETQYF
d_gene: TRBD1; v_gene: TRBV5-5; abundance: -; j_gene: TRBJ2-7; CDR3nt: TGTGCCAGCAGTTCCGGGACAGGAGGCTACGAGCAGTACTTC; CDR3aa: CASSSGTGGYEQYF
d_gene: -; v_gene: TRBV21-1; abundance: -; j_gene: TRBJ2-2; CDR3nt: TGTGCCAGCAGCGACGGACCCGTTCCGAACACCGGGGAGCTGTTTTTT; CDR3aa: CASSDGPVPNTGELFF
d_gene: -; v_gene: TRBV28; abundance: -; j_gene: TRBJ2-7; CDR3nt: TGTGCCAGCAGTTTAAGTTCCGGGCAGGGTATGTTCCACGAGCAGTACTTC; CDR3aa: CASSLSSGQGMFHEQYF
d_gene: TRBD1; v_gene: TRBV29-1; abundance: -; j_gene: TRBJ2-7; CDR3nt: TGCAGCGTTGAAGGGGACAGCTACGAGCAGTACTTC; CDR3aa: CSVEGDSYEQYF
d_gene: -; v_gene: TRBV5-1; abundance: -; j_gene: TRBJ2-7; CDR3nt: TGCGCCAGCGGGGTGGGGGGATATCTCTACGAGCAGTACTTC; CDR3aa: CASGVGGYLYEQYF
d_gene: -; v_gene: TRBV29-1; abundance: -; j_gene: TRBJ1-2; CDR3nt: TGCAGCGTTGAAACATGGGGCCTCGTCTACACCTTC; CDR3aa: CSVETWGLVYTF